The 18 T cell receptor beta chains reported below all come from one sample, sequenced in a study of T-cell reconstitution after alpha-beta-depleted transplantation in children. Library preparation (for TCRbeta) was performed with unique molecular identifiers. TCRdb reprocessed the PCR reads with MiXCR, giving one entry per CDR3 protein. The sample comprises hundreds of thousands of distinct CDR3 sequences, 10% to 15% of which are singletons, and 2% to 2.5% rests with the top ten. The sequencing here drew on PBMCs, mostly from graft donor cells, taken 360 days after TCRalphabeta/CD19-depleted stem cell transplant. The receptors were gathered from a male patient aged 10 to 17 who had a stem cell transplant for acute myeloid leukemia, so the T cells may come from the graft donor.

This clonotype was seen a few times. V gene TRBV7-6 combines with J gene TRBJ2-2, with D possibly being TRBD2 (6 bases). In germline, CDR1 is SGHVS, CDR2 FNYEAQ. The CDR3 runs 13 residues. The ends were cut back, 5 bases at V and 5 bases at J, with 9 bases in the middle. The DNA of the CDR3 is TGTGCCAGCAGCATTCGGGGGACCGGGGAGCTGTTTTTT. This encodes CASSIRGTGELFF.

This clonotype was seen ten or more times. The chain combines TRBV12-3 or TRBV12-4 with TRBJ2-3, with D hard to call. V gave up 5 bases and J gave up 4 bases, with 10 bases separating them. This CDR3 contains 13 residues. CDR3 bases: TGTGCCAGCAGTGACGAGGAAGCAGATACGCAGTATTTT. Encoded protein: CASSDEEADTQYF.

The chain uses TRBV7-9 and TRBJ2-6; D unclear. This CDR3 has 16 amino acids. The germline V and J ends were trimmed by 2 bases and 0 bases, with 8 bases remaining between them. The germline CDR1 and CDR2 sequences are SEHNR and FQNEAQ (reference sequence). This CDR3 reads CASSLTTHSGANVLTF. As DNA, the CDR3 is TGTGCCAGCAGCTTAACAACTCACTCTGGGGCCAACGTCCTGACTTTC.

The rearrangement links TRBV15 to TRBJ1-5; TRBD1 might be the D (6 bases). Trimming removed 5 bases at V and 1 base at J, with 18 bases between. Germline V CDR1 and CDR2: LNHNV, YYDKDF (reference sequence). The CDR3 runs 17 residues. The CDR3 nucleotides are TGTGCCACCAGCGGGACAACGGACGTTGTGAGCAATCAGCCCCAGCATTTT. The encoded protein is CATSGTTDVVSNQPQHF. Filled out from reference TRBV15 and TRBJ1-5, the complete variable domain reads DAMVIQNPRYQVTQFGKPVTLSCSQTLNHNVMYWYQQKSSQAPKLLFHYYDKDFNNEADTPDNFQSRRPNTSFCFLDIRSPGLGDTAMYLCATSGTTDVVSNQPQHFGDGTRLSIL.

Only a few counts were recorded for this clonotype. The chain combines TRBV6-5 with TRBJ2-2, with 9 positions matching TRBD2. The ends lost 3 bases at V and 7 bases at J; junction bases unmatched: 3. CDR3 length: 14 residues. Germline V CDR1 and CDR2: MNHEY, SVGAGI. The chain's CDR3 is CASSYSGSSGELFF. Here the CDR3 DNA reads TGTGCCAGCAGTTATAGCGGGAGCAGCGGGGAGCTGTTTTTT.

Comment on this clonotype: Compared with germline, one end of the junction differs, possibly owing to a read error. CDR3 region: CASSYSFNEQFF. The DNA for the CDR3 is TGTGCCAGCAGTTACTCCTTCAATGAGCAGTTCTTC. The chain uses TRBV6-5 and TRBJ2-1; no clear D. Germline-derived CDR1 and CDR2 are MNHEY and SVGAGI. This CDR3 comprises 12 residues.

The chain is built from TRBV20-1 and TRBJ2-2; TRBD2 might be the D (6 bases). The CDR3 has 21 amino acids. The germline V gene encodes CDR1 DFQATT and CDR2 SNEGSKA (reference sequence). V was shortened by 4 bases and J by 1 base, with 31 bases between the two germline ends. This CDR3 reads CSATPSALAPPDPRNTGELFF. CDR3 coding DNA: TGCAGTGCTACTCCCTCGGCTCTAGCGCCCCCTGACCCAAGGAACACCGGGGAGCTGTTTTTT.

The chain couples TRBV29-1 to TRBJ2-5; tentatively, D is TRBD1 (5 bases). In germline, CDR1 is SQVTM, CDR2 ANQGSEA. CDR3 length equals 11 residues. CDR3 DNA sequence: TGCAGTTATTTAGGGGCAGAGACCCAGTACTTC. This sequence encodes CSYLGAETQYF.

This rearrangement joins TRBV20-1 to TRBJ2-1, with TRBD2 matching over 7 bases. The V segment lost 4 bases and the J segment 4 bases; nucleotides outside the gene matches: 7. Germline CDR1 is DFQATT and CDR2 is SNEGSKA (reference sequence). This CDR3 is built from 14 residues. CDR3 region: CSATSGREYNEQFF. CDR3 nucleotides: TGCAGTGCTACCTCGGGGCGGGAGTACAATGAGCAGTTCTTC.

On this clonotype: This may be a read error: a much more frequent sequence differs by one nucleotide. The rearrangement joins TRBV10-3 to TRBJ2-3; D ambiguous. This CDR3 spans 12 amino acids. CDR1 and CDR2 from the germline V gene are ENHRY and SYGVKD. CDR3 nucleotides: TGTGCCATCAGTGGAGGCACAGATACGCGGTATTTT. Amino acids: CAISGGTDTRYF.

This clonotype appeared many times. The chain combines TRBV7-9 with TRBJ2-1, with D unresolved. This CDR3 is built from 16 residues. Germline loops: CDR1 SEHNR, CDR2 FQNEAQ (reference sequence). The germline V and J ends were trimmed by 3 bases and 0 bases, with 12 bases remaining between them. The CDR3 bases are TGTGCCAGCAGCTTTAAGCCCCCTCTCTCCTACAATGAGCAGTTCTTC. Translating gives CASSFKPPLSYNEQFF. Drawing the rest from reference TRBV7-9 and TRBJ2-1, the complete variable domain is DTGVSQNPRHKITKRGQNVTFRCDPISEHNRLYWYRQTLGQGPEFLTYFQNEAQLEKSRLLSDRFSAERPKGSFSTLEIQRTEQGDSAMYLCASSFKPPLSYNEQFFGPGTRLTVL.

V gene TRBV7-2 combines with J gene TRBJ2-5; unclear D gene. This CDR3 is built from 13 residues. V dropped 1 base and J dropped 7 bases, with 10 bases sitting between them. The germline CDR1 and CDR2 sequences are SGHTA and FQGNSA. The CDR3: CASSLEGTGTQYF. In DNA form, the CDR3 reads TGTGCCAGCAGCTTAGAGGGTACGGGGACCCAGTACTTC.

Ten or more counts support this clonotype. The V gene is TRBV20-1, the J gene TRBJ1-6, with TRBD1 identical over 7 bases. CDR3 length: 19 residues. Germline V gene data show CDR1 as DFQATT and CDR2 as SNEGSKA (reference sequence). The V gene end was trimmed by 0 bases and the J gene end by 7 bases; junction bases not matched to a gene: 18. The CDR3 loop reads CSARDVSTTGFTRNSPLHF. The CDR3, as DNA: TGCAGTGCTAGAGATGTCTCTACGACAGGGTTCACCCGAAATTCACCCCTCCACTTT.

This clonotype was found many times. V gene TRBV12-3 or TRBV12-4 combines with J gene TRBJ1-2; possibly TRBD1 for D (5 bases). Between the trimmed V and J ends, which lost 7 bases and 0 bases, there was a span of 15 bases. There are 15 residues in the CDR3. The CDR3 bases are TGTGCCAGCACCCAAGGGGCGGGAGCTAACTATGGCTACACCTTC. Translating gives CASTQGAGANYGYTF.

The genes are TRBV7-2 and TRBJ2-3; D not certain. V lost 5 bases to trimming and J lost 4 bases, with 10 bases between them. This CDR3 has 13 residues. Per germline, CDR1 SGHTA and CDR2 FQGNSA. CDR3 loop: CASSPMASDTQYF. The CDR3 DNA reads as TGTGCCAGCAGCCCGATGGCTTCAGATACGCAGTATTTT.

The chain joins TRBV20-1 to TRBJ2-3, with D possibly being TRBD2 (6 bases). The CDR3 totals 12 residues. The ends were cut back, 7 bases at V and 5 bases at J, with 13 bases in the middle. CDR1 is DFQATT, CDR2 SNEGSKA, per germline (reference sequence). CDR3 sequence (DNA): TGCAGTGTGAGACTAGTCCAAGATACGCAGTATTTT. Translated: CSVRLVQDTQYF.

This clonotype was counted a few times. The gene calls are TRBV19 and TRBJ2-7; 9 positions agree with TRBD2. The CDR3 is 15 residues long. Germline lookup yields CDR1 LNHDA and CDR2 SQIVND (reference sequence). V lost 1 base, J lost 3 bases, and 4 bases stayed unmatched. CDR3 sequence reads: CASSIGLAGLYEQYF. The CDR3 region has the DNA TGTGCCAGTAGTATAGGGCTAGCGGGGCTCTACGAGCAGTACTTC. Full variable domain (remainder filled in from reference TRBV19 and TRBJ2-7): DGGITQSPKYLFRKEGQNVTLSCEQNLNHDAMYWYRQDPGQGLRLIYYSQIVNDFQKGDIAEGYSVSREKKESFPLTVTSAQKNPTAFYLCASSIGLAGLYEQYFGPGTRLTVT.

The genes are TRBV18 and TRBJ2-2; a possible D gene is TRBD2 (6 bases). The germline V gene encodes CDR1 KGHSH and CDR2 LQKENI. This CDR3 has 16 amino acids. V was shortened by 2 bases and J by 0 bases, with 10 bases between the two germline ends. CDR3 sequence reads: CASSPMAGTNTGELFF. The DNA of the CDR3 is TGTGCCAGCTCACCAATGGCGGGAACGAACACCGGGGAGCTGTTTTTT.